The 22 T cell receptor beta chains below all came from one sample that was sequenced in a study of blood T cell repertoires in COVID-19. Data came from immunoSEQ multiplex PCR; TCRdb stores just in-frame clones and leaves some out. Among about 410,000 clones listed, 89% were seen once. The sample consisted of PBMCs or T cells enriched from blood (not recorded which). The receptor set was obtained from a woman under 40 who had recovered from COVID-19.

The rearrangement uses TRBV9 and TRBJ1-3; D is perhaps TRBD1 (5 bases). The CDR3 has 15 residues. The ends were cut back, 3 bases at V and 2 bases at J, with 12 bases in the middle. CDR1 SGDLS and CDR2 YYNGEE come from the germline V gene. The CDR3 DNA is TGTGCCAGCAGCGAGGGGCGAAGGGCTGGAAACACCATATATTTT. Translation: CASSEGRRAGNTIYF.

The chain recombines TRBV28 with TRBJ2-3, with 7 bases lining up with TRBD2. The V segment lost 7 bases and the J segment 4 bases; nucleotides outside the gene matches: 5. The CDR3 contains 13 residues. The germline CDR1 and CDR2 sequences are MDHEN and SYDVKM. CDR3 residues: CASTGLSPDTQYF. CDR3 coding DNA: TGTGCCAGCACGGGACTAAGCCCAGATACGCAGTATTTT.

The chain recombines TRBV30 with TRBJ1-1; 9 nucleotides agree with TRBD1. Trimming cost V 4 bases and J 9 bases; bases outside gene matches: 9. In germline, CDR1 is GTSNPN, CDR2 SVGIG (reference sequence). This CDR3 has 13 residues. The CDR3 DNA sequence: TGTGCCTGGACCCTGACAGGGGGTATACAAGCTTTCTTT. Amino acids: CAWTLTGGIQAFF.

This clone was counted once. In DNA, the CDR3 is TGTGCCAGCAGTTTAGGAGGTAAGGGTGAAGCTTTCTTT. Translation gives CASSLGGKGEAFF. The chain carries TRBV28 and TRBJ1-1, with unresolved D. V was pared by 2 bases and J by 7 bases, with 11 bases between. The germline gives CDR1 MDHEN, CDR2 SYDVKM. The CDR3 sequence is 13 residues long.

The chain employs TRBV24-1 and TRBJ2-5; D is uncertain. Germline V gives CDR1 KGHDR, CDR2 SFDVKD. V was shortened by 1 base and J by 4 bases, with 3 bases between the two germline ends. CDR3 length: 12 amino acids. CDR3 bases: TGTGCCACCAGTGATTTCCGAGAGACCCAGTACTTC. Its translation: CATSDFRETQYF.

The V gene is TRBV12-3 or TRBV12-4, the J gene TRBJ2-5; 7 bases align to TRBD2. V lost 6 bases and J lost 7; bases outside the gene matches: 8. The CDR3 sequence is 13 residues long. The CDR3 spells CASRPGLGGTQYF. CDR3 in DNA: TGTGCCAGCAGACCCGGACTAGGAGGGACCCAGTACTTC.

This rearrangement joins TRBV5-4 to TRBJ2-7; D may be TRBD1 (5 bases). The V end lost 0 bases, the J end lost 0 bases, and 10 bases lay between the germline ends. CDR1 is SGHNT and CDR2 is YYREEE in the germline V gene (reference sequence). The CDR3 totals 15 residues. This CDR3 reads CASSLAGASSYEQYF. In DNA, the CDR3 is TGTGCCAGCAGCTTGGCTGGGGCCAGCTCCTACGAGCAGTACTTC.

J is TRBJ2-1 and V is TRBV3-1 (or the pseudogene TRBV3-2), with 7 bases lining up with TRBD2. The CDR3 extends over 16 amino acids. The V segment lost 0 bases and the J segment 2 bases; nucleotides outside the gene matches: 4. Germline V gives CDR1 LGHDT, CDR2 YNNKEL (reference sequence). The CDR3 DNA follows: TGTGCCAGCAGCCAAGAGCTAGCGGATGCCTACAATGAGCAGTTCTTC. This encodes CASSQELADAYNEQFF.

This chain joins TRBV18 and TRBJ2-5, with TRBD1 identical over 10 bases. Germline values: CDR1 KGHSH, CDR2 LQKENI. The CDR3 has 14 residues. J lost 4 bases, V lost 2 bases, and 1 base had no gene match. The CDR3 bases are TGTGCCAGCTCACCAGGGACAGGGGTAGAGACCCAGTACTTC. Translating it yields CASSPGTGVETQYF. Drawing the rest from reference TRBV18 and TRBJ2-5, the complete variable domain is NAGVMQNPRHLVRRRGQEARLRCSPMKGHSHVYWYRQLPEEGLKFMVYLQKENIIDESGMPKERFSAEFPKEGPSILRIQQVVRGDSAAYFCASSPGTGVETQYFGPGTRLLVL.

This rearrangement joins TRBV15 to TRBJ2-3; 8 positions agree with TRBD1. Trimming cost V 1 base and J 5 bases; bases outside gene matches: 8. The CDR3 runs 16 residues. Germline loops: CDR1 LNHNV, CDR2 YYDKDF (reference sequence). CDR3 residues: CATSRGTGQLGDTQYF. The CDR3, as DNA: TGTGCCACCAGCAGAGGGACAGGGCAATTAGGAGATACGCAGTATTTT.

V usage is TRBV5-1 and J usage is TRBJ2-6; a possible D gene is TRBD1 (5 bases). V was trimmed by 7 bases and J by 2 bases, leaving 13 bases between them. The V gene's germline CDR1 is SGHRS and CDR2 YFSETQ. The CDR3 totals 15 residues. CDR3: CASRKQVAGANVLTF. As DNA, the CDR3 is TGCGCCAGCCGTAAACAGGTGGCTGGGGCCAACGTCCTGACTTTC.

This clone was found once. This CDR3 reads CASSGGTGEGEQYF. In DNA form, the CDR3 reads TGTGCCAGCAGTGGCGGGACAGGGGAGGGAGAGCAGTACTTC. J is TRBJ2-7 and V is TRBV6-6; 10 positions match TRBD1. Germline lookup yields CDR1 MNHNY and CDR2 SVGAGI (reference sequence). CDR3 length: 14 residues. V lost 5 bases and J lost 7; bases outside the gene matches: 8.

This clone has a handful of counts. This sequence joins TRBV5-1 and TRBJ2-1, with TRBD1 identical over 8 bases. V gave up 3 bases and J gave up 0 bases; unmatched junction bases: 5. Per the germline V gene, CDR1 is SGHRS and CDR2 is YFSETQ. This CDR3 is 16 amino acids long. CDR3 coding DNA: TGCGCCAGCAGCTCAGCCGGGACAGGCTCCTACAATGAGCAGTTCTTC. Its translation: CASSSAGTGSYNEQFF.

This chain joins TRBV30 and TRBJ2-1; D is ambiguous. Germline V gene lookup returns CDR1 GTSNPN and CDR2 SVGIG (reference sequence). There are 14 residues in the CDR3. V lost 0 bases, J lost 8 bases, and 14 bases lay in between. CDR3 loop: CAWSVRASSDEQFF. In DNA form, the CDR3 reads TGTGCCTGGAGTGTACGCGCCTCATCCGATGAGCAGTTCTTC. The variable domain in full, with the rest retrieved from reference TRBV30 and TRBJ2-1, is SQTIHQWPATLVQPVGSPLSLECTVEGTSNPNLYWYRQAAGRGLQLLFYSVGIGQISSEVPQNLSASRPQDRQFILSSKKLLLSDSGFYLCAWSVRASSDEQFFGPGTRLTVL.

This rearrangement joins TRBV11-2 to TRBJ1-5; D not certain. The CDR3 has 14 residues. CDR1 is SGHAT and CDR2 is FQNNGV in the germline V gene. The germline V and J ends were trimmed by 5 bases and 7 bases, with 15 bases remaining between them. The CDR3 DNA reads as TGTGCCAGCAGCCCAGCGGGGTTCGGACAGCCCCAGCATTTT. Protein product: CASSPAGFGQPQHF.

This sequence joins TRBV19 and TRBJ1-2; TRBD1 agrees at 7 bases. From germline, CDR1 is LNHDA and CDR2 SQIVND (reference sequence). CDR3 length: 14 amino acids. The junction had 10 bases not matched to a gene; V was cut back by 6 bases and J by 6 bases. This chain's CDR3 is CASRATGEWNGYTF. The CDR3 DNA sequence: TGTGCCAGTAGGGCAACAGGGGAGTGGAATGGCTACACCTTC.

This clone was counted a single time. This CDR3 reads CASSLTGFEQYF. CDR3 coding DNA: TGTGCCAGCAGCTTAACAGGGTTCGAGCAGTACTTC. The rearrangement joins TRBV7-9 to TRBJ2-7; D may be TRBD1 (6 bases). V was pared by 2 bases and J by 6 bases, with 8 bases between. The length of the CDR3 is 12 residues. Germline assignment: CDR1 SEHNR and CDR2 FQNEAQ (reference sequence). Complete variable domain (other parts from reference TRBV7-9 and TRBJ2-7): DTGVSQNPRHKITKRGQNVTFRCDPISEHNRLYWYRQTLGQGPEFLTYFQNEAQLEKSRLLSDRFSAERPKGSFSTLEIQRTEQGDSAMYLCASSLTGFEQYFGPGTRLTVT.

CDR3 bases: TGTGCCAGCTCACCACGGAGGCAGGAGGTCGGGGAGCTGTTTTTT. Protein product: CASSPRRQEVGELFF. The chain couples TRBV18 to TRBJ2-2; the D gene is possibly TRBD2 (5 bases). Trimming took 1 base from V and 7 from J, leaving 13 bases between them. The germline V gene encodes CDR1 KGHSH and CDR2 LQKENI. CDR3 size: 15 residues.

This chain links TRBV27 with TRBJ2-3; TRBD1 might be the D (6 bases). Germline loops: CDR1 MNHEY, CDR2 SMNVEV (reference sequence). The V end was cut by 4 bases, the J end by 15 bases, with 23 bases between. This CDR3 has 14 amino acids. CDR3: CASSSTGTPTTCYF. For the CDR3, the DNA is TGTGCCAGCAGTTCCACCGGGACACCCACTACGTGCTATTTT.

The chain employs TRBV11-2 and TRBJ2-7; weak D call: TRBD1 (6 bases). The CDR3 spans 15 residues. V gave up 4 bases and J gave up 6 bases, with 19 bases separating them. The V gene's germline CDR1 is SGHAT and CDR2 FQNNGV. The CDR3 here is CASSSIQGPKPEQYF. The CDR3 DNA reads TGTGCCAGCAGCTCCATACAGGGACCTAAGCCCGAGCAGTACTTC. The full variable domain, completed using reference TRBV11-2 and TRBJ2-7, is EAGVAQSPRYKIIEKRQSVAFWCNPISGHATLYWYQQILGQGPKLLIQFQNNGVVDDSQLPKDRFSAERLKGVDSTLKIQPAKLEDSAVYLCASSSIQGPKPEQYFGPGTRLTVT.

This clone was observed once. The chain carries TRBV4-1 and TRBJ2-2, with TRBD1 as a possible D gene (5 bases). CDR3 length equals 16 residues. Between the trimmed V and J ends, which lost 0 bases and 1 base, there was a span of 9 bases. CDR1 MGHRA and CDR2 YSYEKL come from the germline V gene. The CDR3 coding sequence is TGCGCCAGCAGCCAAGACCGCGGACAGAACACCGGGGAGCTGTTTTTT. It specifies CASSQDRGQNTGELFF.

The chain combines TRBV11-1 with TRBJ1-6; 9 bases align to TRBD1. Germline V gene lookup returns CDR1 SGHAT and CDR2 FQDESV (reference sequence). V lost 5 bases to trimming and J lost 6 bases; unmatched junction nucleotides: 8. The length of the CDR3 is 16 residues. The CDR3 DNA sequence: TGTGCCAGCAGCCCCCGGGACAGGGATCCTAATTCACCCCTCCACTTT. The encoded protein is CASSPRDRDPNSPLHF.